Included here is one T cell receptor (beta chain) sequence, with context. What antigen it recognizes has not been identified. No clone much larger than this one lies a single base away; base qualities are absent. One collaborating source in Seattle enrolled patients during active infection and followed them longitudinally through the course of disease. Each collaborating institution followed its own protocols to collect whole blood in K2EDTA tubes. For TCRbeta analysis, collaborators shipped samples in one of three forms: frozen whole blood, isolated PBMCs, or DNA extracted from either of those sample types. V loses 6 bases at its end and J loses 0 bases; junction bases beyond the gene matches: 6. The CDR3 runs 17 amino acids, cysteine and phenylalanine included. Of all the DNA, just the CDR3 is kept, 51 bases in frame from base 1. CDR1 and CDR2, per the germline V gene, are SNHLY and FYNNEI. TCRbeta CDR3 regions were amplified from genomic DNA using the immunoSEQ Assay, a bias-controlled multiplex PCR. The published analysis was carried out like this. The number of nucleated cells in each sample was estimated from the amplification of reference gene primers within the assay. Sequence reads were collapsed and filtered to measure the absolute abundance of every unique TCRbeta CDR3 rearrangement. For each sample, productive Simpson clonality was calculated as the square root of Simpson's diversity index over productive rearrangements. TCRdb obtained this table from immuneACCESS and retained in-frame rearrangements with V and J assigned. These tables miss some clones; where compared with another copy, unresolved V genes account for less than half of the shortfall, and the remainder is unexplained. V and J calls and clone size are copied from that table; D and trimming were computed from the DNA. Across this sample there are approximately 55,000 clones, with approximately 80% seen only once. The leading ten clones occupy approximately 21% of the sample.

This entry comes from a study of blood T cell repertoires in COVID-19 (dated by TCRdb to the early 2020s). Broadly, across the study: The collaborator samples originated in the United States, Italy and Spain and spanned the acute and convalescent phases of COVID-19. The samples were drawn from two sources: the first 160 participants of the ongoing ImmuneRACE study, and 1,200 or so subjects contributed by 6 global collaborators. The repertoires were made available in a free public database intended to serve as a resource for research on the immune response to SARS-CoV-2. Where HLA class I and class II types were available, the types were taken from metadata supplied by the sample provider, not from assay-based typing. The material from the prospective study consisted of cDNA or gDNA derived from T cells, B-cell-depleted T cells, or PBMCs. A de-identified subject ID, COVID-19 status, age in years and sex were almost always included in the sample metadata. The dataset comprised deeply sampled blood TCRbeta repertoires from subjects exposed to, actively infected with, or recovered from COVID-19.

Beyond this particular receptor, the publication reports: The amount of clinical and demographic metadata varied by source and participant and was provided uncurated.

The origin of this receptor is a man aged 30 to 39 with COVID-19, enrolled during active disease. Input material: peripheral blood. The chain was built from TRBV2 and TRBJ2-2; 11 nucleotides in the junction match TRBD2. CDR3 sequence: CASRGGTSGPNTGELFF. The DNA sequence follows: TGTGCCAGCAGGGGCGGGACTAGCGGCCCGAACACCGGGGAGCTGTTTTTT.